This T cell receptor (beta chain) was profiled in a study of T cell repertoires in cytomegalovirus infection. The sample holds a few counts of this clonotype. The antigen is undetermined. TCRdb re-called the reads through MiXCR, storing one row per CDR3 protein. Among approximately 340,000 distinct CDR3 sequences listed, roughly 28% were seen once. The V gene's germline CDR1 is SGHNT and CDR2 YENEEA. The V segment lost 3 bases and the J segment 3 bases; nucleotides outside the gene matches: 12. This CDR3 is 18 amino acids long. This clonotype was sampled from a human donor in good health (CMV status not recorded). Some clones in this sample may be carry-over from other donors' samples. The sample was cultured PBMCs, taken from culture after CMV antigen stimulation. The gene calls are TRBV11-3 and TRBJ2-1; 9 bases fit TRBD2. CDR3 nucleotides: TGTGCCAGCAGCTTGAGAAGGGCGGGAGGGCCCCTCTACAATGAGCAGTTCTTC. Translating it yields CASSLRRAGGPLYNEQFF.